These 7 T cell receptor beta chains originate from one sample sequenced in a study of blood T cell repertoires in COVID-19. Clones were read by immunoSEQ multiplex PCR, and TCRdb kept only the in-frame ones, dropping some. The table has about 440,000 clones, 70% to 90% seen once. Material for sequencing was peripheral blood. Receptors originate from a woman aged 45 to 65 with COVID-19, enrolled during active disease.

This rearrangement joins TRBV28 to TRBJ1-2, with D perhaps matching TRBD1 (6 bases). CDR1 and CDR2 from the germline V gene are MDHEN and SYDVKM. This CDR3 spans 13 amino acids. Trimming took off 5 bases at V and 7 bases at J, with 14 bases between the two ends. The CDR3 coding sequence is TGTGCCAGCAGTCCACAACCAGGGGCTGGCTACACCTTC. Its protein product is CASSPQPGAGYTF.

This clone was recorded once. The chain uses TRBV9 and TRBJ1-2; TRBD1 is a possible D gene (5 bases). Trimming took off 0 bases at V and 4 bases at J, with 13 bases between the two ends. The CDR3 is made up of 15 amino acids. In germline, CDR1 is SGDLS, CDR2 YYNGEE. CDR3 region: CASSVEPGRGYGYTF. CDR3 coding DNA: TGTGCCAGCAGCGTAGAACCAGGGCGAGGCTATGGCTACACCTTC.

This chain links TRBV5-1 with TRBJ2-6, with D possibly being TRBD1 (5 bases). V lost 0 bases to trimming and J lost 0 bases, with 7 bases between them. The CDR3 totals 16 residues. Germline CDR1 is SGHRS and CDR2 is YFSETQ. For the CDR3, the DNA is TGCGCCAGCAGCTTGGGCGACAGCTCTGGGGCCAACGTCCTGACTTTC. As protein: CASSLGDSSGANVLTF.

The genes are TRBV11-1 and TRBJ1-1; tentative D call: TRBD1 (6 bases). Germline CDR1 and CDR2: SGHAT and FQDESV (reference sequence). The germline V and J ends were trimmed by 3 bases and 1 base, with 9 bases remaining between them. This CDR3 spans 14 amino acids. CDR3 bases: TGTGCCAGCAGCTTTGACAGGACGAACACTGAAGCTTTCTTT. Protein: CASSFDRTNTEAFF.

The CDR3 reads CASSFRGRGKSYEQYF. For the CDR3, the DNA is TGTGCCAGCAGCTTCAGGGGCAGGGGAAAGTCCTACGAGCAGTACTTC. The chain couples TRBV11-2 to TRBJ2-7; a possible D gene is TRBD1 (6 bases). Per the germline V gene, CDR1 is SGHAT and CDR2 is FQNNGV. V gave up 3 bases and J gave up 1 base, with 16 bases separating them. This CDR3 has 16 residues.

The chain has TRBV11-2 and TRBJ2-5; 7 nucleotides line up with TRBD2. The CDR3 runs 17 residues. Germline lookup yields CDR1 SGHAT and CDR2 FQNNGV. The V and J ends lost 2 bases and 4 bases, in that order; junction bases with no gene match: 13. The CDR3 reads CASSLFPRVGEGETQYF. DNA for the CDR3: TGTGCCAGCAGCTTATTTCCCAGGGTAGGGGAGGGAGAGACCCAGTACTTC.

This chain joins TRBV5-8 and TRBJ2-3, with 9 bases lining up with TRBD2. Germline trimming cut 4 bases from V and 0 bases from J; bases unmatched to any gene: 12. In germline, CDR1 is SGHTS, CDR2 YDEGEE. There are 18 residues in the CDR3. CDR3 nucleotides: TGTGCCAGCAGCCCCCTCCTGCTAGCGGGGATAAGCACAGATACGCAGTATTTT. Protein sequence: CASSPLLLAGISTDTQYF.